Reported below is one T cell receptor beta chain. The data were taken from a study of shared T cell receptors in the human thymus. Produced via immunoSEQ multiplex PCR; TCRdb's table is partial and in-frame only. The sample has about 500,000 clones; approximately 80% are singletons. This CDR3 comprises 17 residues. Germline V CDR1 and CDR2: LNHNV, YYDKDF (reference sequence). Trimming stripped 1 base from V and 2 bases from J, with 15 bases between. In addition, the sample was reused for a study of human thymus T cells. From that study: Samples came from healthy Finnish infants during open corrective cardiac surgery. It was from resections taken during corrective heart surgery that the thymus tissue came. Across thymic and blood repertoires, the usage of V and J genes appeared to be biased.

Sequenced material: thymocytes. The V call is TRBV15, the J call TRBJ2-1, with a possible D match to TRBD1 (6 bases). This sequence was found in a boy in the first two years of life with a congenital heart defect. The CDR3 sequence is CATSRAKHRDTYNEQFF. CDR3 DNA: TGTGCCACCAGCAGAGCGAAACACAGGGATACCTACAATGAGCAGTTCTTC. The full variable domain, with the rest looked up from reference TRBV15 and TRBJ2-1, is DAMVIQNPRYQVTQFGKPVTLSCSQTLNHNVMYWYQQKSSQAPKLLFHYYDKDFNNEADTPDNFQSRRPNTSFCFLDIRSPGLGDTAMYLCATSRAKHRDTYNEQFFGPGTRLTVL.